The 15 T cell receptor beta chains in this list originate from one sample, sequenced in a study of cytomegalovirus exposure and HLA in healthy donors. The PCR ran on 60 Vbeta and 13 Jbeta primers. Data came from immunoSEQ multiplex PCR; TCRdb stores just in-frame clones and leaves some out. The data hold 100,000 to 120,000 clones, with 13% to 15% observed a single time. Sequenced input: PBMCs. All receptors come from a female donor in good health and CMV-seronegative.

The chain is built from TRBV5-6 and TRBJ2-5; TRBD1 matches 7 bases. The V segment lost 4 bases and the J segment 12 bases; nucleotides outside the gene matches: 9. Germline CDR1 and CDR2: SGHDT and YYEEEE. The CDR3 has 12 residues. The CDR3 protein is CASSIGQQGKYF. The CDR3 bases are TGTGCCAGCAGCATTGGTCAACAGGGGAAGTACTTC.

The chain uses TRBV28 and TRBJ1-4, with TRBD1 identical over 7 bases. V dropped 2 bases and J dropped 7; count of bases not matched to a gene: 7. CDR1 is MDHEN and CDR2 is SYDVKM in the germline V gene. The CDR3 length is 15 residues. CDR3 nucleotides: TGTGCCAGCAGTTTAAATCGACAGGGAGGTGAAAAACTGTTTTTT. Translated: CASSLNRQGGEKLFF.

The chain links TRBV7-2 to TRBJ2-7; 7 bases match TRBD2. CDR3 length equals 15 residues. V dropped 5 bases and J dropped 3; count of bases not matched to a gene: 10. Germline CDR1 reads SGHTA; CDR2 reads FQGNSA. The CDR3 coding sequence is TGTGCCAGCAGCGTGGGGGTAGCGGGCTACTACGAGCAGTACTTC. Amino acid sequence: CASSVGVAGYYEQYF.

This clone was found many times. CDR3 DNA sequence: TGTGCCAGCTCACCAGGGGCGGTCAATCAGCCCCAGCATTTT. Its translation: CASSPGAVNQPQHF. The chain links TRBV18 to TRBJ1-5; D is perhaps TRBD1 (5 bases). Between the trimmed V and J ends, which lost 2 bases and 3 bases, there was a span of 8 bases. Per germline, CDR1 KGHSH and CDR2 LQKENI. The CDR3 consists of 14 residues.

This chain joins TRBV25-1 and TRBJ1-5, with a tentative D call TRBD1 (5 bases). CDR1 and CDR2 (germline): MGHDK, SYGVNS. The CDR3 sequence is 18 residues long. V lost 4 bases and J lost 7, with 26 bases in between. CDR3 loop: CASSVTRVAVNSYQPQHF. Here the CDR3 DNA reads TGTGCCAGCAGTGTCACCAGGGTAGCTGTTAATTCGTACCAGCCCCAGCATTTT.

This chain joins TRBV28 and TRBJ2-2; the D gene is possibly TRBD1 (6 bases). The CDR3 totals 15 residues. The ends were cut back, 5 bases at V and 4 bases at J, with 14 bases in the middle. Germline CDR1 is MDHEN and CDR2 is SYDVKM. Here the CDR3 reads CASSPPPRGTGELFF. Here the CDR3 DNA reads TGTGCCAGCAGTCCACCGCCCAGGGGCACCGGGGAGCTGTTTTTT.

This clone has more than one count but fewer than ten. This sequence joins TRBV7-6 and TRBJ2-7; TRBD1 is a possible D gene (6 bases). Germline loops: CDR1 SGHVS, CDR2 FNYEAQ. V was shortened by 6 bases and J by 0 bases, with 15 bases between the two germline ends. The CDR3 covers 15 residues. CDR3 nucleotide sequence: TGTGCCAGCAGTCGGACAGTCTCTAGCTCCTACGAGCAGTACTTC. Protein: CASSRTVSSSYEQYF.

The DNA of the CDR3 is TGTGCCAGCAGCTTGGGGGGACAGTACACCGGGGAGCTGTTTTTT. As protein: CASSLGGQYTGELFF. The chain combines TRBV5-4 with TRBJ2-2; 7 positions agree with TRBD1. V shed 0 bases, J shed 3 bases, and the junction held 2 bases outside the gene matches. Germline CDR1 SGHNT, CDR2 YYREEE (reference sequence). The CDR3 has 15 amino acids.

The chain recombines TRBV19 with TRBJ2-6; D is ambiguous. Germline V gene lookup returns CDR1 LNHDA and CDR2 SQIVND (reference sequence). V was pared by 3 bases and J by 1 base, with 4 bases between. The CDR3 contains 14 residues. CDR3 loop: CASSIHSGANVLTF. The CDR3 DNA follows: TGTGCCAGTAGTATCCATTCTGGGGCCAACGTCCTGACTTTC.

This clone occurred a few times. The V gene is TRBV29-1, the J gene TRBJ2-3, with 10 bases aligning to TRBD2. The germline gives CDR1 SQVTM, CDR2 ANQGSEA. CDR3 size: 14 residues. V lost 8 bases to trimming and J lost 0 bases; unmatched junction nucleotides: 5. The CDR3 spells CSCTSGASTDTQYF. The DNA of the CDR3 is TGCAGCTGTACTAGCGGGGCTAGCACAGATACGCAGTATTTT.

The V call is TRBV5-1, the J call TRBJ2-2; no reliable D call. The CDR3 is made up of 17 amino acids. Trimming cost V 8 bases and J 1 base, with 21 bases left between them. The germline V gene has CDR1 SGHRS and CDR2 YFSETQ. The chain's CDR3 is CASFLGAGLQNTGELFF. DNA of the CDR3: TGCGCCAGTTTCCTCGGTGCAGGCCTCCAGAACACCGGGGAGCTGTTTTTT.

This clone was counted only a few times. The chain is built from TRBV28 and TRBJ2-3; 10 nucleotides align to TRBD2. V gave up 5 bases and J gave up 4 bases; unmatched junction bases: 6. CDR3 size: 15 residues. Looked up from germline, CDR1 is MDHEN and CDR2 is SYDVKM. The DNA of the CDR3 is TGTGCCAGCAGTCCGCTAGCGGGAGTGGCAGATACGCAGTATTTT. It is translated as CASSPLAGVADTQYF. Full variable domain (remainder filled in from reference TRBV28 and TRBJ2-3): DVKVTQSSRYLVKRTGEKVFLECVQDMDHENMFWYRQDPGLGLRLIYFSYDVKMKEKGDIPEGYSVSREKKERFSLILESASTNQTSMYLCASSPLAGVADTQYFGPGTRLTVL.

This clone was detected a few times. The chain is built from TRBV28 and TRBJ1-2, with D possibly matching TRBD1 (6 bases). V was trimmed by 8 bases and J by 8 bases, leaving 12 bases between them. Germline loops: CDR1 MDHEN, CDR2 SYDVKM. The CDR3 runs to 11 residues. The CDR3: CASEEGGGYTF. The DNA for the CDR3 is TGTGCCAGCGAGGAGGGGGGGGGCTACACCTTC.

The chain couples TRBV28 to TRBJ1-2; D perhaps matches TRBD1 (6 bases). V lost 4 bases to trimming and J lost 4 bases, with 10 bases between them. Per the germline V gene, CDR1 is MDHEN and CDR2 is SYDVKM. The CDR3 extends over 13 amino acids. CDR3 region: CASSSDRRYGYTF. The CDR3 coding sequence is TGTGCCAGCAGTTCCGACAGGCGCTATGGCTACACCTTC.

The rearrangement uses TRBV14 and TRBJ2-7, with 10 bases fitting TRBD2. The CDR3 has 16 residues. The trim removed 2 bases at V and 3 bases at J, leaving 7 bases unmatched. Germline CDR1 reads SGHDN; CDR2 reads FVKESK. The CDR3 loop reads CASSQFRTSGYYEQYF. The DNA of the CDR3 is TGTGCCAGCAGCCAATTCAGGACTAGCGGATACTACGAGCAGTACTTC.